This is a list of T cell receptor beta chains from one sample in a study of T cells in Graves' hyperthyroidism and ophthalmopathy. TCRdb reanalysed the multiplex PCR reads using MiXCR and keeps one entry per CDR3 protein. Here the sample spans around 440,000 distinct CDR3 sequences, approximately 14% being singletons. Sequencing was carried out using blood. The receptors derive from a woman in her late teens or twenties with Graves' hyperthyroidism. Each CDR3 is given without its conserved first and last residue. The order of the fields is CDR3 protein, clone size, CDR3 length, V gene. For some rows the clone size is stated as once, few or many, or as a class when expanded; others skip it.

ASLSMGRGNGYT | many | 12 | TRBV28
ASSPWTGGNTEAF | many | 13 | TRBV6-1
AAQGVLSDTGELF | few | 13 | TRBV24-1
ASSASGTANTGELF | many | 14 | TRBV11-2
SARDYGAGEKLF | many | 12 | TRBV20-1
ASSPIPASAGQY | many | 12 | TRBV7-2
ASTPILTAKNIQY | many | 13 | TRBV2
ASSQDFTSMNTEAF | . | 14 | TRBV4-3
ASSLEGWVDGYT | many | 12 | TRBV5-1
ASRALNEQF | many | 9 | TRBV28
ASSPTQGQGYT | many | 11 | TRBV18
ASSSHRSYNSPLH | many | 13 | TRBV2
ASRGSGIQTQY | many | 11 | TRBV28
ATSDGRDNQPQH | many | 12 | TRBV24-1
ASSSGQGAGNQPQH | many | 14 | TRBV2
ASSLRGQGFYSNQPQH | many | 16 | TRBV27
ASRTRDRSPSTQY | few | 13 | TRBV19
ASGRQGGTQY | few | 10 | TRBV11-1